A selection of T cell receptor beta chains follows, all from one sample in a study of cytomegalovirus exposure and HLA in healthy donors. Profiling relied on immunoSEQ multiplex PCR, and the TCRdb table lists in-frame clones only, not all of them. The sample has tens of thousands of clones; about 74% are singletons. The sample consisted of PBMCs. The receptors stem from a man younger than 45 in good health and CMV-seronegative. The CDR3 runs from the conserved cysteine through the conserved F or W.

>TRBJ1-1|TRBV28
CASSPPGGTNTEAFF
>TRBJ2-3|TRBV5-4
CASSQNGLAGTDTQYF
>TRBJ1-2|TRBV4-3
CAKQPGQGSYGYTF
>TRBJ2-1|TRBV19
CASSMTNANEQFF
>TRBJ1-2|TRBV11-2
CASSPGTSNYGYTF
>TRBJ2-7|TRBV19
CASRGTLGSYEQYF
>TRBJ2-6|TRBV7-2
CASSEDRAGANVLTF
>TRBJ1-5|TRBV2
CASHNTGGPQHF
>TRBJ2-4|TRBV5-6
CASSADPTGNIQYF
>TRBJ2-3|TRBV5-4
CASSLSRQGVGADTQYF
>TRBJ2-3|TRBV4-2
CASSPQLAGFTDTQYF
>TRBJ2-5|TRBV5-6
CASSLLRRTQGGLETQYF
>TRBJ1-4|TRBV30
CAWSRKQGGNEKLFF
>TRBJ1-1|TRBV6-5
CASTGNTEAFF
>TRBJ2-2|TRBV18
CASSPRVSVFANTGELFF
>TRBJ1-1|TRBV18
CASSPQGSMNTEAFF
>TRBJ2-7|TRBV5-6
CASSSGGGQQYF
>TRBJ2-5|TRBV7-6
CASSFQGNLETQYF
>TRBJ2-4|TRBV7-2
CASSSTGGNIQYF
>TRBJ1-2|TRBV7-8
CASSLGQGGGYTF
>TRBJ2-3|TRBV11-2
CASIPGQGPDTQYF
>TRBJ1-1|TRBV5-4
CASSSNLLNTEAFF
>TRBJ1-3|TRBV2
CASSESQGHSGNTIYF
>TRBJ2-1|TRBV9
CASSPIFSLAGNNEQFF
>TRBJ2-7|TRBV7-9
CASSSPFGTLKDISYEQYF
>TRBJ1-1|TRBV2
CASSTGSTEAFF
>TRBJ1-5|TRBV19
CASSLTDSNQPQHF
>TRBJ1-1|TRBV7-8
CASSLVGDTEAFF
>TRBJ1-5|TRBV7-2
CASEPGGSSNQPQHF
>TRBJ2-1|TRBV27
CASERSGASSYNEQFF
>TRBJ1-2|TRBV7-9
CASSSTGYGYTF
>TRBJ2-2|TRBV19
CASSSRDRGTGELFF
>TRBJ2-1|TRBV7-2
CASNPSSRNSYNEQFF
>TRBJ2-1|TRBV7-9
CASSPGLAGSGDGDEQFF
>TRBJ1-1|TRBV30
CAWSGDSEAFF
>TRBJ2-7|TRBV19
CASSVTGGPSYEQYF
>TRBJ1-5|TRBV7-2
CASSLETGDGPQHF
>TRBJ2-7|TRBV4-1
CASSPTGTPYEQYF
>TRBJ1-2|TRBV6-5
CASSYLGRGLYGYTF
>TRBJ2-1|TRBV29-1
CSVGPGGQFF
>TRBJ2-7|TRBV29-1
CSAPGTSGRGSYEQYF
>TRBJ2-1|TRBV7-9
CASSDTSGSPSYNEQFF
>TRBJ2-5|TRBV11-2
CASSPTGSETQYF
>TRBJ1-2|TRBV5-1
CASSRDRGEDYGYTF
>TRBJ1-2|TRBV6-6
CASSYSWDRATYGYTF
>TRBJ2-1|TRBV18
CASSPPQGGLAGGEQFF
>TRBJ1-2|TRBV13
CASSLGQGVYYGYTF
>TRBJ1-3|TRBV30
CAWSPGTGSRSDF
>TRBJ2-5|TRBV7-2
CASSLVAGEETQYF
>TRBJ1-2|TRBV14
CASREDGNYGYTF
>TRBJ2-2|TRBV7-6
CASSAQLGQANTGELFF
>TRBJ2-3|TRBV6-4
CASSDSGTSGPDTQYF
>TRBJ2-1|TRBV9
CASSVGYQREGRNEQFF
>TRBJ2-1|TRBV5-1
CASSGGTGYNEQFF
>TRBJ2-7|TRBV7-8
CASSPIQTSGRAATYEQYF